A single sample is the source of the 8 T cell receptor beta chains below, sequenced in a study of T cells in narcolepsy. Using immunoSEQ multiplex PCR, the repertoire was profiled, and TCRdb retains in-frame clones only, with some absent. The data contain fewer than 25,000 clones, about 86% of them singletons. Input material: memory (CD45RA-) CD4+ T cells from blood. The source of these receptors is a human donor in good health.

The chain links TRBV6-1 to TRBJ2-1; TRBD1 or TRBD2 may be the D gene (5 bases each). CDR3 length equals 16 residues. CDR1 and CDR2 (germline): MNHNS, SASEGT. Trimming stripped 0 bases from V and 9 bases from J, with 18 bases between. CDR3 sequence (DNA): TGTGCCAGCAGTGAAGCAGGGACCGCGTCCTCCCCTGAGCAGTTCTTC. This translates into CASSEAGTASSPEQFF.

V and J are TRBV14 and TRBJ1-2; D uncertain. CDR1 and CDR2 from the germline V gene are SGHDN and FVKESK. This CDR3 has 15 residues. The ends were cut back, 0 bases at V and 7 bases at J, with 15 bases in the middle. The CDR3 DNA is TGTGCCAGCAGCCAAGAAAGGTCGGGAGTCGGTGGCTACACCTTC. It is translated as CASSQERSGVGGYTF.

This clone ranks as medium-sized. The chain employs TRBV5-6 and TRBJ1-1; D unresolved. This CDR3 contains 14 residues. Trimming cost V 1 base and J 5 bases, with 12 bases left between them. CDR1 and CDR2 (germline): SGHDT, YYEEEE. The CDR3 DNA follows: TGTGCCAGCAGCTTGTCCGGGGTGGGGACTGAAGCTTTCTTT. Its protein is CASSLSGVGTEAFF.

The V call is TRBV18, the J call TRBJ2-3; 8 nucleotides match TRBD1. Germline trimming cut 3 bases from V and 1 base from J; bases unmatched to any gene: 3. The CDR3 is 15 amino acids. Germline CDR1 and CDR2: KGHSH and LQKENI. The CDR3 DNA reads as TGTGCCAGCTCACCTATGACAGGGGGCACAGATACGCAGTATTTT. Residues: CASSPMTGGTDTQYF. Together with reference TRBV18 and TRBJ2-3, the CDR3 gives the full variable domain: NAGVMQNPRHLVRRRGQEARLRCSPMKGHSHVYWYRQLPEEGLKFMVYLQKENIIDESGMPKERFSAEFPKEGPSILRIQQVVRGDSAAYFCASSPMTGGTDTQYFGPGTRLTVL.

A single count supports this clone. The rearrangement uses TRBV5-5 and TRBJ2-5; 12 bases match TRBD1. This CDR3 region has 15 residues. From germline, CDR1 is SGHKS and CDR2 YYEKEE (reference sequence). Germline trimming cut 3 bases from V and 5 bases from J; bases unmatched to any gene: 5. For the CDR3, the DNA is TGTGCCAGCAGCTGGGGACAGGGGGCTTTGGAGACCCAGTACTTC. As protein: CASSWGQGALETQYF.

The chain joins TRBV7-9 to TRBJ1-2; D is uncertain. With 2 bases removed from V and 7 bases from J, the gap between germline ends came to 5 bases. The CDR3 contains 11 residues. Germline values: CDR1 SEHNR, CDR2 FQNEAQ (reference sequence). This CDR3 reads CASSLTSGYTF. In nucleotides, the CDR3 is TGTGCCAGCAGCTTAACCAGTGGCTACACCTTC.

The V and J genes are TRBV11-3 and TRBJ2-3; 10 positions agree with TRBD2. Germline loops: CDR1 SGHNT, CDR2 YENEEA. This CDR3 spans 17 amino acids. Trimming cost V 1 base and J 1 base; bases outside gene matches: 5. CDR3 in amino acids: CASSLAGLAGGTDTQYF. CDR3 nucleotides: TGTGCCAGCAGCTTAGCGGGCCTAGCGGGGGGCACAGATACGCAGTATTTT.

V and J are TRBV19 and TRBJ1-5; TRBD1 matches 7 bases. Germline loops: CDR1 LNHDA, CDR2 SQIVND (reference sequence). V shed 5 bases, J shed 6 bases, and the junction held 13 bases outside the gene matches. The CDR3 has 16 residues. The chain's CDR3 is CASSLRTGWGAQPQHF. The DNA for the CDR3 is TGTGCCAGTAGTTTAAGGACAGGCTGGGGGGCTCAGCCCCAGCATTTT.